This T cell receptor beta chain was retrieved from a study of blood T cell repertoires in COVID-19. The CDR3 contains 13 residues. The germline V gene has CDR1 SGHDT and CDR2 YYEEEE. V was trimmed by 4 bases and J by 12 bases, leaving 19 bases between them. Authors' methods: Amplification with reference gene primers provided the estimates of nucleated cell counts. Method: immunoSEQ multiplex PCR; TCRdb's copy keeps in-frame clones and lacks some. V, J and clone size were drawn from that table, and D and trimming were deduced from the DNA. The data show a few hundred thousand clones, about 90% seen once.

The sequence was collected from a young man with active or convalescent COVID-19. V usage is TRBV5-6 and J usage is TRBJ1-2; maybe TRBD1 (5 bases). Specimen: peripheral blood. CDR3 sequence (DNA): TGTGCCAGCAGCGCCCAGCGGAGGGGTTTTGACACCTTC. The encoded protein is CASSAQRRGFDTF.